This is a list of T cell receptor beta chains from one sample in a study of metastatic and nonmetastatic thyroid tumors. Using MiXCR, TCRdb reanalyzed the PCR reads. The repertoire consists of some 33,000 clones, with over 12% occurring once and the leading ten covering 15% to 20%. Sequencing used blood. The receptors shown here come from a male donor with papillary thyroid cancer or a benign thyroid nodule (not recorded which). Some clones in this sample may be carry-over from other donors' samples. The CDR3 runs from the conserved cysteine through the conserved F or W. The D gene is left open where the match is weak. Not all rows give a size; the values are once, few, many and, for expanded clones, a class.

CDR3 protein: CATTQGRGREQFF
CDR3 DNA: TGTGCCACCACCCAGGGGCGCGGGAGGGAGCAGTTCTTC
clone size: many
J gene: TRBJ2-1
V gene: TRBV5-8
D gene: TRBD2

CDR3 protein: CASSPGQFTDTQYF
CDR3 DNA: TGTGCCAGCAGCCCAGGACAGTTCACAGATACGCAGTATTTT
clone size: many
J gene: TRBJ2-3
V gene: TRBV6-1
D gene: NA

CDR3 protein: CASSAPGQPQHF
CDR3 DNA: TGTGCCAGCAGCGCCCCCGGACAGCCCCAGCATTTT
clone size: many
J gene: TRBJ1-5
V gene: TRBV9
D gene: NA

CDR3 protein: CASSQDAGSYEQYF
CDR3 DNA: TGTGCCAGCAGCCAAGATGCGGGGTCCTACGAGCAGTACTTC
clone size: many
J gene: TRBJ2-7
V gene: TRBV3-1
D gene: NA

CDR3 protein: CASSFFGGDNIQYF
CDR3 DNA: TGCGCCAGCAGCTTCTTTGGGGGGGACAACATTCAGTACTTC
clone size: many
J gene: TRBJ2-4
V gene: TRBV5-1
D gene: TRBD2

CDR3 protein: CASSTRDRQPNTGELFF
CDR3 DNA: TGTGCCAGCAGTACCCGGGACAGGCAACCGAACACCGGGGAGCTGTTTTTT
clone size: medium-sized
J gene: TRBJ2-2
V gene: TRBV6-2/TRBV6-3
D gene: TRBD1

CDR3 protein: CASSEGVGTDTQYF
CDR3 DNA: TGTGCCAGCAGTGAGGGGGTGGGCACAGATACGCAGTATTTT
clone size: few
J gene: TRBJ2-3
V gene: TRBV2
D gene: NA

CDR3 protein: CASRGQKYGYTF
CDR3 DNA: TGTGCCAGCCGGGGACAGAAGTATGGCTACACCTTC
clone size: few
J gene: TRBJ1-2
V gene: TRBV9
D gene: TRBD1

CDR3 protein: CASRAGSISGELFF
CDR3 DNA: TGTGCCAGCCGAGCCGGGTCTATTTCTGGGGAGCTGTTTTTT
clone size: many
J gene: TRBJ2-2
V gene: TRBV7-3
D gene: NA

CDR3 protein: CASSRGVGDEQYF
CDR3 DNA: TGTGCCAGCAGTCGCGGAGTGGGGGACGAGCAGTACTTC
clone size: many
J gene: TRBJ2-7
V gene: TRBV28
D gene: NA

CDR3 protein: CASSIGLPSGTEAFF
CDR3 DNA: TGCGCCAGCAGCATCGGACTTCCGTCGGGCACTGAAGCTTTCTTT
clone size: many
J gene: TRBJ1-1
V gene: TRBV5-1
D gene: NA

CDR3 protein: CAWRGGGYNEQFF
CDR3 DNA: TGTGCCTGGAGAGGCGGGGGGTACAATGAGCAGTTCTTC
clone size: many
J gene: TRBJ2-1
V gene: TRBV30
D gene: TRBD2

CDR3 protein: CASIQRTRVYNEQFF
CDR3 DNA: TGTGCCAGCATCCAAAGGACTAGGGTCTACAATGAGCAGTTCTTT
clone size: NA
J gene: TRBJ2-1
V gene: TRBV11-3
D gene: TRBD2